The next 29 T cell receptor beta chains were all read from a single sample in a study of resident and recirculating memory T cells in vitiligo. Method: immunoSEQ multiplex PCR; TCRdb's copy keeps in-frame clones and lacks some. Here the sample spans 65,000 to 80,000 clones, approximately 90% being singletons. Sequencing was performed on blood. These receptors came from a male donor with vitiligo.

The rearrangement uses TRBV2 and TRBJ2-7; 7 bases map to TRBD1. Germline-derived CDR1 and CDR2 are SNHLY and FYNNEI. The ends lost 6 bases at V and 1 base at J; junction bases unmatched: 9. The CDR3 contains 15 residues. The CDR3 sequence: CASRGRDRFSYEQYF. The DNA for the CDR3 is TGTGCCAGCAGGGGCCGGGACAGATTTTCCTACGAGCAGTACTTC.

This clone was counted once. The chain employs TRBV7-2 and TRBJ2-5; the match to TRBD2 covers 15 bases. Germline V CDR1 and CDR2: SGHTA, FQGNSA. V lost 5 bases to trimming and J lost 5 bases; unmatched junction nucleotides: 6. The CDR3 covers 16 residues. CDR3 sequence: CASSPRTSGREETQYF. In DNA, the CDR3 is TGTGCCAGCAGCCCCCGGACTAGCGGGAGGGAGGAGACCCAGTACTTC.

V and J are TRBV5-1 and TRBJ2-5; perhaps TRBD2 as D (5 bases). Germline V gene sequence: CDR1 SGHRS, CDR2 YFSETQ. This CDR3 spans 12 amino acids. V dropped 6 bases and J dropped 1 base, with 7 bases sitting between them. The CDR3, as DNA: TGCGCCAGCAATGAGGGCCAAGAGACCCAGTACTTC. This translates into CASNEGQETQYF.

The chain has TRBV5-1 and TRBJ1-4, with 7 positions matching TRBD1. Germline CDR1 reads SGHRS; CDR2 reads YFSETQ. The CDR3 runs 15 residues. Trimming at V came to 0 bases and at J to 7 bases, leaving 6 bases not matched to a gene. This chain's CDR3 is CASSLEGQPGEKLFF. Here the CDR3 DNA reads TGCGCCAGCAGCTTGGAGGGACAGCCCGGTGAAAAACTGTTTTTT.

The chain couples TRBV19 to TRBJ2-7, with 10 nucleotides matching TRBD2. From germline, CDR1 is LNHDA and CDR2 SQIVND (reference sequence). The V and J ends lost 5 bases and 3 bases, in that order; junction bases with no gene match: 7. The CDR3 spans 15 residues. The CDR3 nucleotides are TGTGCCAGTAGTCAGACTAGCGGGCGCTACTACGAGCAGTACTTC. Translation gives CASSQTSGRYYEQYF.

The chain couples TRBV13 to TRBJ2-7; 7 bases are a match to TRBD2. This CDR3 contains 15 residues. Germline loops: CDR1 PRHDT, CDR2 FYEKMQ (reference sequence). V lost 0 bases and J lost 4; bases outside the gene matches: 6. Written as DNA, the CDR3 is TGTGCCAGCAGCTTAGGGCCGGGTAGCGGGTACGAGCAGTACTTC. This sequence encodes CASSLGPGSGYEQYF.

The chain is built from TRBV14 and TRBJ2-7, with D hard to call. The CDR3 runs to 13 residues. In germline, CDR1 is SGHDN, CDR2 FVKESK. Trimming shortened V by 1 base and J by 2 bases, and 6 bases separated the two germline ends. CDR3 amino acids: CASSQVDPYEQYF. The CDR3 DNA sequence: TGTGCCAGCAGCCAAGTAGATCCCTACGAGCAGTACTTC.

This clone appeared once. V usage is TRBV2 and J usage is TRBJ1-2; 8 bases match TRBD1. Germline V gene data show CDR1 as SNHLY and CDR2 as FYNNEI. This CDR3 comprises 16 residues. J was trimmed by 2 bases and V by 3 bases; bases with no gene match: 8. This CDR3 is CASSEGRRGRNYGYTF. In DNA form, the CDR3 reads TGTGCCAGCAGTGAGGGCCGCAGGGGGCGCAACTATGGCTACACCTTC.

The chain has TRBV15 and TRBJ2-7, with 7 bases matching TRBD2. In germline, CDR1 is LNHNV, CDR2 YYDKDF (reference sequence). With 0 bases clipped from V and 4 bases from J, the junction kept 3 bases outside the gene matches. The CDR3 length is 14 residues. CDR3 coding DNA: TGTGCCACCAGCAGAGATGCGGGGGATTACGAGCAGTACTTC. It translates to CATSRDAGDYEQYF.

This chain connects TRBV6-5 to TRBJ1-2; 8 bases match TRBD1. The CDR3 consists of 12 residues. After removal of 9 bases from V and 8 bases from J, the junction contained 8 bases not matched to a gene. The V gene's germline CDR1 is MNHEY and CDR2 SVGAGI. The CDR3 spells CASRQGKGGYTF. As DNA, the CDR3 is TGTGCCAGTCGACAGGGGAAGGGAGGCTACACCTTC.

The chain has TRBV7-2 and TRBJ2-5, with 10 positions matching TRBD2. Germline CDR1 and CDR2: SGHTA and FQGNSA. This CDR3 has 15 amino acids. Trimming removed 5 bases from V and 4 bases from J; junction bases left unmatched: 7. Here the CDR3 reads CASSVGLAEGETQYF. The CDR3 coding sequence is TGTGCCAGCAGCGTCGGACTAGCGGAAGGAGAGACCCAGTACTTC.

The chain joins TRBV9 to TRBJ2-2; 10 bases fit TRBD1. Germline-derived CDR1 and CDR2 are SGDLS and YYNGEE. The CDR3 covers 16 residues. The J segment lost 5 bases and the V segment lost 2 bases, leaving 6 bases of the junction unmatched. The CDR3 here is CASSVRQGARTGELFF. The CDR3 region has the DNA TGTGCCAGCAGCGTCAGACAGGGGGCAAGGACCGGGGAGCTGTTTTTT.

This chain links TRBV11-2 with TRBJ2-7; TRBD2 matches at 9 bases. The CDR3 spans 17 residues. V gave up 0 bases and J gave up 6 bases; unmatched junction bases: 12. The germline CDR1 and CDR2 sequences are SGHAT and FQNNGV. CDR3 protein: CASSLDVGGLAPLEQYF. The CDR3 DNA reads TGTGCCAGCAGCTTAGATGTCGGGGGACTAGCCCCACTCGAGCAGTACTTC.

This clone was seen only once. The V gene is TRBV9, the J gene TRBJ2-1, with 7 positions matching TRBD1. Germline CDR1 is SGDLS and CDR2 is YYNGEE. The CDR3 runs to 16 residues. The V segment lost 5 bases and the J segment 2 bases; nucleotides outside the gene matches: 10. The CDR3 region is CASRTRQGSTYNEQFF. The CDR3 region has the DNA TGTGCCAGCAGAACTCGACAGGGAAGTACCTACAATGAGCAGTTCTTC.

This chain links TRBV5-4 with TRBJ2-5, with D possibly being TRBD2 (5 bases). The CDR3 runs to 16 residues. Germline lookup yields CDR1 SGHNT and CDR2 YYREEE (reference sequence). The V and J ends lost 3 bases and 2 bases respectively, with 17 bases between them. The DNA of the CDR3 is TGTGCCAGCAGCTCCAGGAGCGGCGCCCAGCAAGAGACCCAGTACTTC. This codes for CASSSRSGAQQETQYF.

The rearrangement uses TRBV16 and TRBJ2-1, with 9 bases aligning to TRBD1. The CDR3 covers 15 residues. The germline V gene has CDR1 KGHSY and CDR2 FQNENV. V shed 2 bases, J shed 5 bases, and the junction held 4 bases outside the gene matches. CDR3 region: CASSQPGQGNNEQFF. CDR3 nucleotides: TGTGCCAGCAGCCAACCGGGACAGGGAAACAATGAGCAGTTCTTC.

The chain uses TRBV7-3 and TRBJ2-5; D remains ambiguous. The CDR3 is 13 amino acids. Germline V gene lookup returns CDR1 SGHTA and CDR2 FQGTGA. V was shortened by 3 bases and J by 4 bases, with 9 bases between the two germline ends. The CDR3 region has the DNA TGTGCCAGCAGCTTCGAACCAGGAGAGACCCAGTACTTC. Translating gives CASSFEPGETQYF.

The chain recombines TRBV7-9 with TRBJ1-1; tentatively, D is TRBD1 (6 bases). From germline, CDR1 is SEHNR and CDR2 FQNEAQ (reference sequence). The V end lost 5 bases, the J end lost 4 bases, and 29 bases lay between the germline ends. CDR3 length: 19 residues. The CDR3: CASSTTNPSGGGWFTEAFF. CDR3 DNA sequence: TGTGCCAGCAGCACAACTAATCCATCGGGGGGCGGGTGGTTCACTGAAGCTTTCTTT.

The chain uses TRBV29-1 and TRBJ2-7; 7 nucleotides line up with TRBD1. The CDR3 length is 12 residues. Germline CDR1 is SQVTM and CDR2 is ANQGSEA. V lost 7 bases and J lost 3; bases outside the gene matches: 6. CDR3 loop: CSARGPDYEQYF. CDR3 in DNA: TGCAGCGCAAGGGGGCCGGACTACGAGCAGTACTTC.

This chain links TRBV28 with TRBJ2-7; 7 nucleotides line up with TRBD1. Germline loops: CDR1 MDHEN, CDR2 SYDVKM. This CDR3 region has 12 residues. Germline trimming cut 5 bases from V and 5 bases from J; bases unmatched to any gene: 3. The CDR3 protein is CASSPDRDEQYF. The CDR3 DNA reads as TGTGCCAGCAGTCCCGACAGGGACGAGCAGTACTTC.

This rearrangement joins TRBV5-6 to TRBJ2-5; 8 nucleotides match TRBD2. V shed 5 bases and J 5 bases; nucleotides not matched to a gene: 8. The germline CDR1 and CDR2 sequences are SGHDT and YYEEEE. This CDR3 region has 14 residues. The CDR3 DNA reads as TGTGCCAGCAGACGGAGCGGGAGTGGGGAGACCCAGTACTTC. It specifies CASRRSGSGETQYF.

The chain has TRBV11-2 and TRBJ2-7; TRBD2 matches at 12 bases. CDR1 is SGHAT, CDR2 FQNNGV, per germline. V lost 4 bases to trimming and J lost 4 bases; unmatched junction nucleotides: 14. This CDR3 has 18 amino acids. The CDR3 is CASSSLTTSGSNLYEQYF. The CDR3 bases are TGTGCCAGCAGCTCCCTCACGACTAGCGGGAGTAACCTTTACGAGCAGTACTTC.

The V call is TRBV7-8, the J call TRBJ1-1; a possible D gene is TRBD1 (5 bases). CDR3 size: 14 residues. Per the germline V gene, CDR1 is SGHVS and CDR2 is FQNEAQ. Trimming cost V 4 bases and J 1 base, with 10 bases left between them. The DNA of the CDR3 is TGTGCCAGCAGCTCCAGGGTGGAGAACACTGAAGCTTTCTTT. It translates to CASSSRVENTEAFF.

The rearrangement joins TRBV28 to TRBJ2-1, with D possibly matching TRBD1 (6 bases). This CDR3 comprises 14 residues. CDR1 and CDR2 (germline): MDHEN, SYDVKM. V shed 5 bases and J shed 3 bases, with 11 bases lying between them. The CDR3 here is CASSPTGNYNEQFF. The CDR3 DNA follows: TGTGCCAGCAGTCCAACAGGGAACTACAATGAGCAGTTCTTC.

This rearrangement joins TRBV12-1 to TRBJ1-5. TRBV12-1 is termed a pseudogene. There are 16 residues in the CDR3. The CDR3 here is CASSPPYPTAVAPQHF. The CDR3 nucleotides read TGTGCCAGCAGCCCTCCCTACCCGACGGCGGTAGCACCCCAGCATTTT.

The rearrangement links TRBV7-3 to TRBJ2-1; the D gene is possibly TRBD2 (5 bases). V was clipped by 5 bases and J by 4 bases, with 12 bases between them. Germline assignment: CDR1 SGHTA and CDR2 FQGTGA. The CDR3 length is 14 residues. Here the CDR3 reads CASSPTLAYNEQFF. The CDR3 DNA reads TGTGCCAGCAGCCCCACTCTAGCTTACAATGAGCAGTTCTTC. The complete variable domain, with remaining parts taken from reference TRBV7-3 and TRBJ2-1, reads GAGVSQTPSNKVTEKGKYVELRCDPISGHTALYWYRQSLGQGPEFLIYFQGTGAADDSGLPNDRFFAVRPEGSVSTLKIQRTERGDSAVYLCASSPTLAYNEQFFGPGTRLTVL.

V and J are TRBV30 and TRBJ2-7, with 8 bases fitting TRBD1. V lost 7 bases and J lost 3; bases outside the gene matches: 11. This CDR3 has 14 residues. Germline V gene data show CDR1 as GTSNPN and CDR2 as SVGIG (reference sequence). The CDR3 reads CASHAGTGLYEQYF. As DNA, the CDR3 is TGTGCCTCACATGCCGGGACAGGTCTCTACGAGCAGTACTTC.

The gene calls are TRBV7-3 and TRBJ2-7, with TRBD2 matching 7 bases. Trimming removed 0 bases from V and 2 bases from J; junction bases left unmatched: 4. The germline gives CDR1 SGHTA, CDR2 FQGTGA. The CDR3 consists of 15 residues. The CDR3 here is CASSLTRGSTYEQYF. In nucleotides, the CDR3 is TGTGCCAGCAGCTTAACCCGCGGGAGTACCTACGAGCAGTACTTC.

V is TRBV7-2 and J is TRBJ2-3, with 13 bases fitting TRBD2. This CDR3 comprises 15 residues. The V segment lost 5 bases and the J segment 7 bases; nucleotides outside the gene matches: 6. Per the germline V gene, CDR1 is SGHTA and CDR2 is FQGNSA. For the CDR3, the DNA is TGTGCCAGCAGCACCGGACTAGCGGGAGTAAATACGCAGTATTTT. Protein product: CASSTGLAGVNTQYF.